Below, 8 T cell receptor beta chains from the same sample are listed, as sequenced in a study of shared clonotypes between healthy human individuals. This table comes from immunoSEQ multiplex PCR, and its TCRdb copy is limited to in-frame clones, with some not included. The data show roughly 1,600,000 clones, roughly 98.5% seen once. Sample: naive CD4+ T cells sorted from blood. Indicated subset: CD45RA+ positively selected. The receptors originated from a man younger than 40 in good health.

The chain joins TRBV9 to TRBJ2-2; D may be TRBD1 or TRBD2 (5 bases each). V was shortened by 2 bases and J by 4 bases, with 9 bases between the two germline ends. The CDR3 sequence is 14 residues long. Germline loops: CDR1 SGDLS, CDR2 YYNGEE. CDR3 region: CASSVWGSTGELFF. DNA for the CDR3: TGTGCCAGCAGCGTTTGGGGGAGCACCGGGGAGCTGTTTTTT.

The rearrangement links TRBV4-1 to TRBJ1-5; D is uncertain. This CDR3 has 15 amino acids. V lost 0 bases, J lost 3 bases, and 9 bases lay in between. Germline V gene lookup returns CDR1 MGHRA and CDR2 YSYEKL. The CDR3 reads CASSQESAINQPQHF. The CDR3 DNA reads TGCGCCAGCAGCCAAGAGTCTGCAATCAATCAGCCCCAGCATTTT.

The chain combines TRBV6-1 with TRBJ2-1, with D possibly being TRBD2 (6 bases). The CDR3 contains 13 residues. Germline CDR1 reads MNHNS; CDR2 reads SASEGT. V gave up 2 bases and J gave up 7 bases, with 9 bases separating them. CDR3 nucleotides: TGTGCCAGCAGTGAATCAGGGAGGAATGAGCAGTTCTTC. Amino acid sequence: CASSESGRNEQFF.

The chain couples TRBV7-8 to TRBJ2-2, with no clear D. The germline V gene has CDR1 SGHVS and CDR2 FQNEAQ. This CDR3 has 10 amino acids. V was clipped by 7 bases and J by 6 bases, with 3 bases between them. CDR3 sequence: CASISGELFF. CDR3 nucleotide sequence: TGTGCCAGCATCTCCGGGGAGCTGTTTTTT.

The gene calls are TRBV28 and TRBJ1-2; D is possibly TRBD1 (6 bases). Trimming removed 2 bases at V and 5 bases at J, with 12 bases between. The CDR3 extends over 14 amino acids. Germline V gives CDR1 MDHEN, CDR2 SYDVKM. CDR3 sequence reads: CASSLLGAAYGYTF. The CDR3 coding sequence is TGTGCCAGCAGTTTACTGGGGGCGGCTTATGGCTACACCTTC.

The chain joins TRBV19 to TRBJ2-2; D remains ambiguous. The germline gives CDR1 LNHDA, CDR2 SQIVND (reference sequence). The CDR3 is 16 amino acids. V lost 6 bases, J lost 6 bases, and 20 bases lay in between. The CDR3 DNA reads TGTGCCAGTAGGGGGATACGCGAAGGGATCCCCGGGGAGCTGTTTTTT. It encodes CASRGIREGIPGELFF.

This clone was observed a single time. The CDR3, as DNA: TGTGCCAGCAGCTACCCGTCCGGGACTAGCGGGGGGTCCTACGAGCAGTACTTC. Protein: CASSYPSGTSGGSYEQYF. J is TRBJ2-7 and V is TRBV7-2, with 15 positions matching TRBD2. This CDR3 is built from 18 residues. Germline V CDR1 and CDR2: SGHTA, FQGNSA. V trimming: 4 bases; J trimming: 1 base; junction bases outside the gene matches: 8.

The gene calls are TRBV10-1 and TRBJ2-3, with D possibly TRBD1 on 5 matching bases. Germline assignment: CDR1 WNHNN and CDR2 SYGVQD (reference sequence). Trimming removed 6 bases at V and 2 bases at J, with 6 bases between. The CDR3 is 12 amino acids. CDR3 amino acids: CASRTDTDTQYF. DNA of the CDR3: TGCGCCAGCAGGACAGACACAGATACGCAGTATTTT.